Sequencing of this T cell receptor beta chain was carried out in a study of blood T cell repertoires in COVID-19. As for the study in general: The United States, Italy and Spain provided the acute and convalescent COVID-19 samples. Sources were T cells, B-cell-depleted T cells, or PBMCs; the material itself was cDNA or gDNA.

Original handling: The authors estimated nucleated cell counts from reference gene primer amplification. Assay used: immunoSEQ multiplex PCR; TCRdb lists only in-frame clones, some missing. The V and J calls and clone size were taken over from that table, and D and trimming were inferred from the DNA. The sample carries over 60,000 clones, more than 70% recorded once. V was shortened by 10 bases and J by 6 bases, with 19 bases between the two germline ends. CDR1 is LNHDA, CDR2 SQIVND, per germline (reference sequence). CDR3 size: 14 residues. Sequencing used peripheral blood. The clonotype comes from an elderly woman with active or convalescent COVID-19. The chain links TRBV19 to TRBJ1-5; maybe TRBD1 (6 bases). The DNA of the CDR3 is TGTGCCACCTCGCCTAGGACAGTGGGTCAGCCCCAGCATTTT. Amino acids: CATSPRTVGQPQHF.